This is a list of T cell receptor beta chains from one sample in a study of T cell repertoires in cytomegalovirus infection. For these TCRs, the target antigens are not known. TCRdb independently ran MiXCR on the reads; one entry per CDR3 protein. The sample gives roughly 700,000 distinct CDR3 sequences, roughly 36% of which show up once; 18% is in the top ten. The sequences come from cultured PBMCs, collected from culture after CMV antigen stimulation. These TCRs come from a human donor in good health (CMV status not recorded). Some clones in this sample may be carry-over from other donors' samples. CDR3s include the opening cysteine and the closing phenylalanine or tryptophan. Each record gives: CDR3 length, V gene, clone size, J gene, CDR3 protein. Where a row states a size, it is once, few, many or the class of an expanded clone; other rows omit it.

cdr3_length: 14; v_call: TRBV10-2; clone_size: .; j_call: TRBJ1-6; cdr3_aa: CASARSSYNSPLHF
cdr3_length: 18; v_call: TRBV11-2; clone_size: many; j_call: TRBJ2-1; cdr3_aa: CASSLAGTGTSRYNEQFF
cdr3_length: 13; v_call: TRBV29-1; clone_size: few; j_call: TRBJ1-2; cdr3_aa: CSVWTGGNYGYTF
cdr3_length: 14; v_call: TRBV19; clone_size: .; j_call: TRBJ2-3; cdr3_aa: CASSFGGGFDTQYF
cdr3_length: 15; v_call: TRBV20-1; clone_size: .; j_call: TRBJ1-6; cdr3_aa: CSALGTPKSNSPLHF
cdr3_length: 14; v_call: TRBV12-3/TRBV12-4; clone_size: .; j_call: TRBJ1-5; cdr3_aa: CASSGQALNQPQHF
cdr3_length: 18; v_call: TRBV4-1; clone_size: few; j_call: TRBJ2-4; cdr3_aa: CASSQRSGTIGSGDIQYF
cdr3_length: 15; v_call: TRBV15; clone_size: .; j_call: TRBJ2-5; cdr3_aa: CATSRDNLLQETQYF
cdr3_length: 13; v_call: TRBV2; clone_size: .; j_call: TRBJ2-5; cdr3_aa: CASIRDVLETQYF
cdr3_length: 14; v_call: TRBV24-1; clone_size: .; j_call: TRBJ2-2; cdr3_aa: CATENSGNTGELFF
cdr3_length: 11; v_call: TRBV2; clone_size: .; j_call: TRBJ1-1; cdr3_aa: CASSATMEAFF
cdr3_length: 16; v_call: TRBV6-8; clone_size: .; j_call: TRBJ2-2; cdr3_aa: CASSYPSAKGNGELFF
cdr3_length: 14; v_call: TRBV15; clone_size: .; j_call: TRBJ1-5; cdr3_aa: CATSSPTLAQPQHF
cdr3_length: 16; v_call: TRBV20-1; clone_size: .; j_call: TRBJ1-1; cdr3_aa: CSACLGGSGVYTEAFF
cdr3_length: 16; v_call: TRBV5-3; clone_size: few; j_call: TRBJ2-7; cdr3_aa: CASSFPEREGVYEQYF
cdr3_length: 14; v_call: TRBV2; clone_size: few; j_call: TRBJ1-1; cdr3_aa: CASSAGGRNTEAFF
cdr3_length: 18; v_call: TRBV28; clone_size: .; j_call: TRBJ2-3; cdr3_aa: CASSQSLIGGRTTDTQYF
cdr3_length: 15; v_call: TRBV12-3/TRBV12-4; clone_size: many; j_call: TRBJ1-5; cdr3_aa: CASSPGGQFGQPQHF
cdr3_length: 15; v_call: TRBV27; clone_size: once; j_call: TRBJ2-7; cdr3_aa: CASSPRDRSGHEQYF
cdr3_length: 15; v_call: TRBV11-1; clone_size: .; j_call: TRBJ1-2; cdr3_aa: CASSRGRSTNYGYTF
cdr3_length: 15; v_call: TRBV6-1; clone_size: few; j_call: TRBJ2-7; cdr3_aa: CASSPIGTSGYEQYF
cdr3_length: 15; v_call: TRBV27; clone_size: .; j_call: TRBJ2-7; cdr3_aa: CASTLISGGAYEQYF
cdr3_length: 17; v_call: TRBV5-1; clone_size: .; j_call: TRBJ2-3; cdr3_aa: CASSLRPSGGPPDTQYF
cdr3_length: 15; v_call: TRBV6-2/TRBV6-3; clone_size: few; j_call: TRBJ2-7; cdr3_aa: CASRRLAGGPYEQYF
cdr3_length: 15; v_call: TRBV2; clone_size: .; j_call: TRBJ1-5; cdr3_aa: CASRPQGAINQPQHF
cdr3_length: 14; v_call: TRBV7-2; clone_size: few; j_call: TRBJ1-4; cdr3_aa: CASSLETGDEKLFF
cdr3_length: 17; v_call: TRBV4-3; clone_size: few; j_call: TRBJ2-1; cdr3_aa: CASSRSPRDSSYNEQFF